This T cell receptor beta chain emerged from a study of vaccination effects on CD4 cells after COVID-19. The wider study: Vaccination followed sampling of two convalescent patients by 16 days and one week respectively.

Note on this clone: What it binds is unknown.

V lost 1 base and J lost 1, with 13 bases in between. Germline CDR1 and CDR2: SGHVS and FQNEAQ. The CDR3 spans 16 residues. General study findings and limits: Vaccine-induced new clones formed most post-vaccine spike-reactive clones in convalescents.

The data were produced by immunoSEQ multiplex PCR, yet TCRdb's version contains in-frame clones alone and is incomplete. The repertoire holds approximately 29,000 clones, with approximately 72% as singletons. Using viral peptide pools, the ViraFEST assay grew out antigen-specific CD4+ T cells prior to sequencing. Around day 10 of culture, CD4+ T cells were separated out. This individual contracted SARS-CoV-2 between March and December 2020, as verified by PCR. The researchers cultured approximately 2 million PBMC per well with 7.5 to 10 IU/ml IL-2 and 9.5 to 10 ug/ml peptides. The authors replaced half the medium with IL-2 medium on days 3 and 7.

The sequencing used CD4+ T cells from PBMCs cultured with a peptide pool, collected before COVID-19 vaccination. This chain uses TRBV7-8 with TRBJ1-1; D ambiguous. This TCR came from a human donor who had a prior SARS-CoV-2 infection. The chain's CDR3 is CASSLDLGVSNTEAFF. For the CDR3, the DNA is TGTGCCAGCAGCTTAGATTTGGGAGTCTCGAACACTGAAGCTTTCTTT.